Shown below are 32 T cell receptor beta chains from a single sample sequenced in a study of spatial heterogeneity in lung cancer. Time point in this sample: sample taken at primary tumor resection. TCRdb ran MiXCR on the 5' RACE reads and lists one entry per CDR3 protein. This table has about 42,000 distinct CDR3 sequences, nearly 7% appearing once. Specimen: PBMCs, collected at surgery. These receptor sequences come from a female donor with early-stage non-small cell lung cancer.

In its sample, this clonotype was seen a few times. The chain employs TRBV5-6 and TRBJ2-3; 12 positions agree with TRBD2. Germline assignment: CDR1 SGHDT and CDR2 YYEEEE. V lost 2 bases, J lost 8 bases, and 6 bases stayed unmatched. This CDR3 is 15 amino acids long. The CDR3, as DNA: TGTGCCAGCAGCTTTCGACTAGCGGGGGCCCGTACGCAGTATTTT. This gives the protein CASSFRLAGARTQYF.

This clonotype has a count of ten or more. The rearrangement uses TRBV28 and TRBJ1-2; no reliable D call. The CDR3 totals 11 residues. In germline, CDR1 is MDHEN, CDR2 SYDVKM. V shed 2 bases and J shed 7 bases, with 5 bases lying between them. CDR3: CASSLEGGYTF. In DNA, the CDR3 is TGTGCCAGCAGTTTAGAGGGTGGCTACACCTTC.

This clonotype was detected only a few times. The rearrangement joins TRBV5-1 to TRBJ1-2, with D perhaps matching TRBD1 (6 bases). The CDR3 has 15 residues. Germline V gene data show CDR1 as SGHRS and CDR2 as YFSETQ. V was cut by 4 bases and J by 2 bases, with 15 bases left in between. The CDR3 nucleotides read TGCGCCAGCAGCAAGAGGACAGACACCAACTATGGCTACACCTTC. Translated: CASSKRTDTNYGYTF.

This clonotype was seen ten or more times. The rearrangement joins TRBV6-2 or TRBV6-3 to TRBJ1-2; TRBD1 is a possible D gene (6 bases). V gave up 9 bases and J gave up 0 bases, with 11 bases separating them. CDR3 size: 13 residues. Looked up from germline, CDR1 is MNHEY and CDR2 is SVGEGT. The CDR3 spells CASRTASNYGYTF. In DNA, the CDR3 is TGTGCCAGTCGGACAGCTTCTAACTATGGCTACACCTTC.

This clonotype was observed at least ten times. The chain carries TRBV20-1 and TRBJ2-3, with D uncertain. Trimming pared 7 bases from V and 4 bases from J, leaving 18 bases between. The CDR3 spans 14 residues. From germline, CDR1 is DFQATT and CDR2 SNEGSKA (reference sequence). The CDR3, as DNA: TGCAGTGTCCCGATCAACGGGCGGCCAGATACGCAGTATTTT. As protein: CSVPINGRPDTQYF.

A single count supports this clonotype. CDR3 sequence (DNA): TGTGCCAGCAGTAGCGGGGGGGGCACAGATACGCAGTATTTT. It translates to CASSSGGGTDTQYF. The rearrangement links TRBV2 to TRBJ2-3, with 10 nucleotides matching TRBD2. Germline lookup yields CDR1 SNHLY and CDR2 FYNNEI. The CDR3 is made up of 14 amino acids. V lost 5 bases and J lost 1; bases outside the gene matches: 0.

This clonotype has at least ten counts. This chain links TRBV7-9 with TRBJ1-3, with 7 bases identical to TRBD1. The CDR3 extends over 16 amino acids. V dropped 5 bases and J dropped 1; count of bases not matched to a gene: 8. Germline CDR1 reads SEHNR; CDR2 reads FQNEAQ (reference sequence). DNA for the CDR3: TGTGCCAGCAGCGTGGGACAGACCGAATCTGGAAACACCATATATTTT. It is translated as CASSVGQTESGNTIYF.

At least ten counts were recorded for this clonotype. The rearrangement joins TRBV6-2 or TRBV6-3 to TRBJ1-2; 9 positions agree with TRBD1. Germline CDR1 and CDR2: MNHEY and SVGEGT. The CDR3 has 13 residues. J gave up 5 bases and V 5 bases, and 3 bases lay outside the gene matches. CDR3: CASSDGQGYGYTF. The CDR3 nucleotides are TGTGCCAGCAGTGACGGACAGGGGTATGGCTACACCTTC.

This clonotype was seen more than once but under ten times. The CDR3 protein is CSAEGGTQYNEQFF. CDR3 DNA sequence: TGCAGTGCCGAGGGCGGGACTCAATACAATGAGCAGTTCTTC. This sequence joins TRBV20-1 and TRBJ2-1, with TRBD2 as a possible D gene (6 bases). Trimming pared 6 bases from V and 4 bases from J, leaving 16 bases between. From germline, CDR1 is DFQATT and CDR2 SNEGSKA (reference sequence). The CDR3 is made up of 14 amino acids.

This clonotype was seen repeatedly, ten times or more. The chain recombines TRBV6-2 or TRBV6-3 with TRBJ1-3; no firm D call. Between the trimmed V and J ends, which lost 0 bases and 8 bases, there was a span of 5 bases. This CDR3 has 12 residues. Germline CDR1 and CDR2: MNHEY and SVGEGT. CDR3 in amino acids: CASSYSTHTIYF. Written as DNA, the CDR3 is TGTGCCAGCAGTTACTCGACCCACACCATATATTTT.

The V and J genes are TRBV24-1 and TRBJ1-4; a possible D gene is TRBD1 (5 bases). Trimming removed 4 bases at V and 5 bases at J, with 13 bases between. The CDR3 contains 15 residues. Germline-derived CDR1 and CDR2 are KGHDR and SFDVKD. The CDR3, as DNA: TGTGCCACCAGTGACCCGACAGCCCGAAATGAAAAACTGTTTTTT. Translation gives CATSDPTARNEKLFF.

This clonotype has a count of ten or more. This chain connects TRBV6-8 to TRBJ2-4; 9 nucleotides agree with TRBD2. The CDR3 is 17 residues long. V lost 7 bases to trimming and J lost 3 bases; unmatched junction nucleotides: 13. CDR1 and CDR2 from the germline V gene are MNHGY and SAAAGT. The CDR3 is CASTGTSLVPIKNIQYF. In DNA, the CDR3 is TGTGCCAGCACCGGGACTAGCCTGGTCCCTATCAAAAACATTCAGTACTTC.

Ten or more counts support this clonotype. The DNA for the CDR3 is TGCGCCAGCAGCTTCCCATCAGATACGCAGTATTTT. It is translated as CASSFPSDTQYF. The V call is TRBV5-1, the J call TRBJ2-3, with D uncertain. The CDR3 spans 12 residues. CDR1 is SGHRS and CDR2 is YFSETQ in the germline V gene. The V end was cut by 2 bases, the J end by 4 bases, with 5 bases between.

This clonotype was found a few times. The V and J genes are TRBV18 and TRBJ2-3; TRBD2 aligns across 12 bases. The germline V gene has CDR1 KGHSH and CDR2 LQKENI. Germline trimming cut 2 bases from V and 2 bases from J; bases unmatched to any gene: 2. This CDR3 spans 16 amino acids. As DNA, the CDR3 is TGTGCCAGCTCACCAGGACTAGCGGGAACCACAGATACGCAGTATTTT. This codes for CASSPGLAGTTDTQYF.

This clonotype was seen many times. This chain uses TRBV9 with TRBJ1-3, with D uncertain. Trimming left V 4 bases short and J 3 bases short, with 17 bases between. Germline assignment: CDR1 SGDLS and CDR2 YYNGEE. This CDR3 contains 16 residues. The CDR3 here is CASSLRGGGYGNTIYF. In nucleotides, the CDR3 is TGTGCCAGCAGCTTACGCGGTGGAGGCTATGGAAACACCATATATTTT.

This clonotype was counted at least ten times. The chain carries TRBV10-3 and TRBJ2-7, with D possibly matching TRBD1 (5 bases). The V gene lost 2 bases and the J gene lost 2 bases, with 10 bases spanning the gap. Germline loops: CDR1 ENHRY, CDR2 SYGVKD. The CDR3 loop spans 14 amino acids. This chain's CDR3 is CAISEVQDPYEQYF. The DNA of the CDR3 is TGTGCCATCAGTGAGGTACAGGATCCCTACGAGCAGTACTTC.

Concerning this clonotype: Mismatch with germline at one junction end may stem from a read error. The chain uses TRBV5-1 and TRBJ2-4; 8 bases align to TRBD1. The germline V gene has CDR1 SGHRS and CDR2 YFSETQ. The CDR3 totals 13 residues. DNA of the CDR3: TGCGCCAGCAGCCAGGCTCCAGGGGGCGAGTGGAACTTC. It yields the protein CASSQAPGGEWNF.

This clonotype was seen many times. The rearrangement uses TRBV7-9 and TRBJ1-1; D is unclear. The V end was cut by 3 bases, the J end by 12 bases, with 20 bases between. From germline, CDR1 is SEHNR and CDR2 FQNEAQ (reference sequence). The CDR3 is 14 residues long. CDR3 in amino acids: CASSFKTVNGRTFF. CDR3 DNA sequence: TGTGCCAGCAGCTTTAAGACCGTAAACGGGAGGACTTTCTTT.

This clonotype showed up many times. The CDR3 DNA follows: TGTGCCAGCTCACCAGTGGCAACCGATGAAGCTTTCTTT. Translating gives CASSPVATDEAFF. The chain uses TRBV18 and TRBJ1-1; no reliable D call. The CDR3 is 13 amino acids. Germline loops: CDR1 KGHSH, CDR2 LQKENI. V was shortened by 2 bases and J by 7 bases, with 11 bases between the two germline ends.

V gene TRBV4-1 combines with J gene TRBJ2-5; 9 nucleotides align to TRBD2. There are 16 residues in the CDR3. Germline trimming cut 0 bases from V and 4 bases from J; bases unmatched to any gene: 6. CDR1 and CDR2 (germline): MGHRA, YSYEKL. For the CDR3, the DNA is TGCGCCAGCAGCCAAGATCTTCGCGGGGGGGTAGAGACCCAGTACTTC. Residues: CASSQDLRGGVETQYF.

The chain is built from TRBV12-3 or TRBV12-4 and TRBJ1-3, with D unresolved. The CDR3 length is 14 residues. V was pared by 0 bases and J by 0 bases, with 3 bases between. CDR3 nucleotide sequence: TGTGCCAGCAGTTTAGCGGACTCTGGAAACACCATATATTTT. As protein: CASSLADSGNTIYF.

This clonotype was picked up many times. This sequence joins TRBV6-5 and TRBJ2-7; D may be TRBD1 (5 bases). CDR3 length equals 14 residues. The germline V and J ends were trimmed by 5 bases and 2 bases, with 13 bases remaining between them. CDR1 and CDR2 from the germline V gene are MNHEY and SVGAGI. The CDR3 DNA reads TGTGCCAGCAGTCCCCAGGGCCCCCCCTACGAGCAGTACTTC. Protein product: CASSPQGPPYEQYF.

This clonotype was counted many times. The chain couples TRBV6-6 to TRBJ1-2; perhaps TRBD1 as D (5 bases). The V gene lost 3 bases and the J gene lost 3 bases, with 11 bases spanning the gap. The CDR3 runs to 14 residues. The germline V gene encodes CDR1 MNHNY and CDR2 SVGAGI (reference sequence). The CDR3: CASSYPGQDYGYTF. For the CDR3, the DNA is TGTGCCAGCAGTTATCCCGGACAAGACTATGGCTACACCTTC.

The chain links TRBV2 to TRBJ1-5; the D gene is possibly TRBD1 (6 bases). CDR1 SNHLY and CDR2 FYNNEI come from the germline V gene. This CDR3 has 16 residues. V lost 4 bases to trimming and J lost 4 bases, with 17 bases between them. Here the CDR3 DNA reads TGTGCCAGCAGTGGGGAACAGGGAATAAAGAATCAGCCCCAGCATTTT. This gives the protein CASSGEQGIKNQPQHF.

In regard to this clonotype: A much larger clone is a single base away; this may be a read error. CDR3 in DNA: TGTGCCACCAGCCCAGGGGCGCTCGAGACCCAGTACTTC. Protein sequence: CATSPGALETQYF. This chain connects TRBV7-9 to TRBJ2-5, with D possibly TRBD1 on 6 matching bases. This CDR3 spans 13 amino acids. Germline V gives CDR1 SEHNR, CDR2 FQNEAQ (reference sequence).

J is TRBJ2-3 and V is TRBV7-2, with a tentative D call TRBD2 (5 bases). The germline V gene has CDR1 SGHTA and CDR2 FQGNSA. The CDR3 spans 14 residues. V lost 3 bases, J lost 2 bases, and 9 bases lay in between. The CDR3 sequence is CASSLGAATDTQYF. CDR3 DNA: TGTGCCAGCAGCTTGGGAGCGGCCACAGATACGCAGTATTTT.

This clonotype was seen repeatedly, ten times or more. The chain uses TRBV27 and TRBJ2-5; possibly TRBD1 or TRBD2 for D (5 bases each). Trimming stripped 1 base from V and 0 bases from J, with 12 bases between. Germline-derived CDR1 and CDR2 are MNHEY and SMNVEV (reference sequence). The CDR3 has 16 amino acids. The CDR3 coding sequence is TGTGCCAGCAGTTTATTGAGGGGCCCGTACCAAGAGACCCAGTACTTC. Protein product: CASSLLRGPYQETQYF.

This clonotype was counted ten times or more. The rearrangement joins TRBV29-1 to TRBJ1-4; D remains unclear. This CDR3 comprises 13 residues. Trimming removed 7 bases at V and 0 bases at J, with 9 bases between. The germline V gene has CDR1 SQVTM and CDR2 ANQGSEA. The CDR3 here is CSGQRATNEKLFF. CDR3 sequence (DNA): TGCAGCGGGCAGCGGGCAACTAATGAAAAACTGTTTTTT. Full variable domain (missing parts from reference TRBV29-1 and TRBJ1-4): SAVISQKPSRDICQRGTSLTIQCQVDSQVTMMFWYRQQPGQSLTLIATANQGSEATYESGFVIDKFPISRPNLTFSTLTVSNMSPEDSSIYLCSGQRATNEKLFFGSGTQLSVL.

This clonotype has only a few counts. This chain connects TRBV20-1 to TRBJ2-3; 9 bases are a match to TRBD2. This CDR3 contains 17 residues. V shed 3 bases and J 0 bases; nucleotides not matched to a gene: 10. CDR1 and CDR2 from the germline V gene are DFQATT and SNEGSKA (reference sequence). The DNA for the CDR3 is TGCAGTGCTAGCCCTAGCGGGGCCCTGGGGAGCACAGATACGCAGTATTTT. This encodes CSASPSGALGSTDTQYF.

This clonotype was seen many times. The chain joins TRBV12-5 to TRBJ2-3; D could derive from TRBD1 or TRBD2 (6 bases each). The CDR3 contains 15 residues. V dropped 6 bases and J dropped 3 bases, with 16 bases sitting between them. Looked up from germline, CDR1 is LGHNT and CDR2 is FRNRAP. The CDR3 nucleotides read TGTGCTAGTGGCCCCTCACGGGGGCTTACAGATACGCAGTATTTT. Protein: CASGPSRGLTDTQYF.

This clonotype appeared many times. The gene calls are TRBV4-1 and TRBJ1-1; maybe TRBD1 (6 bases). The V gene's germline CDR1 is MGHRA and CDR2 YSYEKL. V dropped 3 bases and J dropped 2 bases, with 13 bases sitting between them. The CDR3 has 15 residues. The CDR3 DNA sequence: TGCGCCAGCAGCCATACAGGGAATACAAACACTGAAGCTTTCTTT. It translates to CASSHTGNTNTEAFF.

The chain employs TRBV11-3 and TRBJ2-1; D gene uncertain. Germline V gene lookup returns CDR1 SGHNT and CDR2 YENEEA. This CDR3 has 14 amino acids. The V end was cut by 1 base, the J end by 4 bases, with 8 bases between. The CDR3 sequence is CASSLGCSYNEQFF. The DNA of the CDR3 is TGTGCCAGCAGCTTAGGCTGCTCATACAATGAGCAGTTCTTC.